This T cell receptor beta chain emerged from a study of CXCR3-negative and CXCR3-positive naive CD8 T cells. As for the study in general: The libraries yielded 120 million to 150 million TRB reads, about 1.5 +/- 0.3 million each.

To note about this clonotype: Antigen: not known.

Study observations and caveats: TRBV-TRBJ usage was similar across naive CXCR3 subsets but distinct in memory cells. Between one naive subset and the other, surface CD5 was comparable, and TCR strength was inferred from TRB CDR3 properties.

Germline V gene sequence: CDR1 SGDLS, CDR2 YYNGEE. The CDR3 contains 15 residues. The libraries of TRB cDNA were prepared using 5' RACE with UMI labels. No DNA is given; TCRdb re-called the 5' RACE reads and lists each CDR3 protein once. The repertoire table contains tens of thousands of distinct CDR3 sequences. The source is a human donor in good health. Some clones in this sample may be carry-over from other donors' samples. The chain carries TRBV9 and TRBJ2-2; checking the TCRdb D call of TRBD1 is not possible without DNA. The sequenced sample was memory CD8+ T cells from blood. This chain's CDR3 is CAGEPGTVGSGELFF.